A selection of T cell receptor beta chains follows, all from one sample in a study of shared clonotypes between healthy human individuals. The repertoire was sequenced with immunoSEQ multiplex PCR; TCRdb's copy has only in-frame clones and lacks some. Of fewer than 700,000 clones in the sample, 85% to 95% were seen once. Sequencing was done on a sample of naive CD8+ T cells sorted from blood. The receptors come from a woman aged 25-40 years in good health. Each CDR3 is given without its conserved first and last residue.

J gene: TRBJ2-3
V gene: TRBV4-1
CDR3 protein: ASSQMEDTQY

J gene: TRBJ2-1
V gene: TRBV10-2
CDR3 protein: ASKGSQRDEQF

J gene: TRBJ2-3
V gene: TRBV27
CDR3 protein: ASWNGDTQY

J gene: TRBJ1-1
V gene: TRBV16
CDR3 protein: ASSPTPNTEAF

J gene: TRBJ2-7
V gene: TRBV27
CDR3 protein: ASTPAGLAGTYEQY

J gene: TRBJ1-1
V gene: TRBV19
CDR3 protein: ASTTLGGFTEAF

J gene: TRBJ1-2
V gene: TRBV27
CDR3 protein: ASSSSTGPRSGYT

J gene: TRBJ2-7
V gene: TRBV28
CDR3 protein: ASSLRGSYEQY

J gene: TRBJ1-5
V gene: TRBV6-5
CDR3 protein: ASSQGFGNQPQH

J gene: TRBJ2-1
V gene: TRBV7-6
CDR3 protein: ASSFPGTGANEQF

J gene: TRBJ2-7
V gene: TRBV9
CDR3 protein: ASSNQWGTSSYEQY

J gene: TRBJ1-2
V gene: TRBV23-1
CDR3 protein: ASSQSRQGGSYGYT

J gene: TRBJ1-1
V gene: TRBV7-2
CDR3 protein: ASSVLLWDTEAF

J gene: TRBJ1-1
V gene: TRBV9
CDR3 protein: ASSVEGAGNTEAF

J gene: TRBJ2-1
V gene: TRBV20-1
CDR3 protein: SLNAGNEQF

J gene: TRBJ1-2
V gene: TRBV19
CDR3 protein: ASSLTGVGGYT

J gene: TRBJ1-2
V gene: TRBV2
CDR3 protein: ASSGPYT

J gene: TRBJ2-7
V gene: TRBV27
CDR3 protein: ASARASSYEQY

J gene: TRBJ2-3
V gene: TRBV2
CDR3 protein: ATFRRSGRAEFITDTQY

J gene: TRBJ2-1
V gene: TRBV7-8
CDR3 protein: ASSSRLAGGEIDEQF

J gene: TRBJ2-1
V gene: TRBV14
CDR3 protein: ASRSRLAGGIYNEQF

J gene: TRBJ1-1
V gene: TRBV27
CDR3 protein: ASSFGVQTEAF

J gene: TRBJ2-1
V gene: TRBV27
CDR3 protein: ASSFLSYNEQF

J gene: TRBJ1-1
V gene: TRBV5-1
CDR3 protein: ASSSSGTEAF

J gene: TRBJ2-7
V gene: TRBV4-1
CDR3 protein: ASSQGPGLAGDEQY

J gene: TRBJ1-2
V gene: TRBV5-6
CDR3 protein: ASLAGSRKTYGYT

J gene: TRBJ2-1
V gene: TRBV4-1
CDR3 protein: ASSPQSQDIPYNEQF

J gene: TRBJ2-5
V gene: TRBV27
CDR3 protein: ASSLTRANTQETQY

J gene: TRBJ2-1
V gene: TRBV15
CDR3 protein: ATSRPNNGNEQF

J gene: TRBJ2-5
V gene: TRBV27
CDR3 protein: ASSFEGQGALTQY

J gene: TRBJ2-3
V gene: TRBV4-2
CDR3 protein: ASSQEARGWRTDTQY

J gene: TRBJ1-1
V gene: TRBV5-1
CDR3 protein: ASSQFRTGGPVNPEAF

J gene: TRBJ1-1
V gene: TRBV19
CDR3 protein: ASTNEGLEAF